These T cell receptor beta chains were read from a single sample in a study of CD8 T cells in Susac syndrome. TCRdb called the immunoSEQ multiplex PCR reads again in MiXCR, with one record for every CDR3 protein. Of approximately 300,000 distinct CDR3 sequences listed, 85% are singletons. Input material: CD8+ T cells from PBMCs. The source of these receptors is a human donor with multiple sclerosis. The CDR3 runs from the conserved cysteine through the conserved F or W. A D gene is named only where the DNA matches it firmly. Some rows mark clone size as missing; the rest say once, few, many or name a class of expanded clone.

TRBJ2-1 | . | 14 | TRBV28 | . | CASSPGSEYNEQFF | TGTGCCAGCAGTCCGGGTTCCGAATACAATGAGCAGTTCTTC
TRBJ2-3 | . | 13 | TRBV7-9 | . | CASSRDFRDTQYF | TGTGCCAGCAGCCGTGACTTCCGAGATACGCAGTATTTT
TRBJ2-1 | . | 18 | TRBV3-1 | . | CASSQDPPLGSSYNEQFF | TGTGCCAGCAGCCAAGATCCCCCACTTGGGAGCTCCTACAATGAGCAGTTCTTC
TRBJ2-7 | . | 14 | TRBV20-1 | . | CSARDDSGDYEQYF | TGCAGTGCTAGAGACGACTCCGGGGACTACGAGCAGTACTTC
TRBJ2-4 | . | 18 | TRBV7-9 | . | CASSLGVTGLETKNIQYF | TGTGCCAGCAGCTTAGGGGTCACCGGGTTGGAAACCAAAAACATTCAGTACTTC
TRBJ1-2 | . | 16 | TRBV4-3 | . | CASSQDVGRGGYGYTF | TGCGCCAGCAGCCAAGATGTCGGCAGGGGAGGCTATGGCTACACCTTC
TRBJ2-7 | . | 15 | TRBV6-5 | TRBD2 | CASKTSSGSSYEQYF | TGTGCCAGCAAAACTTCTAGCGGTAGCTCCTACGAGCAGTACTTC
TRBJ2-1 | . | 16 | TRBV19 | . | CASSTADFLSYNEQFF | TGTGCCAGTAGTACCGCGGACTTCCTCTCCTACAATGAGCAGTTCTTC
TRBJ2-7 | . | 13 | TRBV7-8 | . | CASSSGLLSEQYF | TGTGCCAGCAGCTCCGGACTCCTCTCCGAGCAGTACTTC
TRBJ2-5 | . | 15 | TRBV28 | . | CASMGPASVQETQYF | TGTGCCAGCATGGGGCCCGCTAGCGTACAAGAGACCCAGTACTTC
TRBJ2-2 | . | 16 | TRBV12-3/TRBV12-4 | . | CASTIPPIVSTGELFF | TGTGCCAGCACCATTCCGCCGATCGTGTCCACCGGGGAGCTGTTTTTT
TRBJ1-1 | . | 15 | TRBV27 | TRBD1 | CASSLNRGLNTEAFF | TGTGCCAGCAGTTTGAACAGGGGTTTGAACACTGAAGCTTTCTTT
TRBJ2-3 | . | 17 | TRBV28 | TRBD1 | CASSGEGNRGRADTQYF | TGTGCCAGCAGTGGCGAGGGGAACAGGGGGCGCGCAGATACGCAGTATTTT
TRBJ2-3 | few | 17 | TRBV6-1 | . | CASSEAPTVAFGDTQYF | TGTGCCAGCAGTGAAGCCCCGACCGTGGCATTTGGGGATACGCAGTATTTT
TRBJ2-7 | . | 13 | TRBV5-6 | . | CASSLRVPYEQYF | TGTGCCAGCAGCTTGCGGGTTCCCTACGAGCAGTACTTC
TRBJ2-1 | . | 17 | TRBV7-9 | TRBD2 | CASSSWTSGSGYNEQFF | TGTGCCAGCAGCTCCTGGACTAGCGGGAGTGGATACAATGAGCAGTTCTTC
TRBJ1-1 | . | 14 | TRBV27 | TRBD1 | CASSLRGLWTEAFF | TGTGCCAGCAGTTTGAGGGGGCTCTGGACTGAAGCTTTCTTT
TRBJ2-1 | . | 12 | TRBV28 | . | CASTGDYNEQFF | TGTGCCAGCACCGGGGACTACAATGAGCAGTTCTTC
TRBJ2-1 | . | 17 | TRBV7-6 | TRBD2 | CASSGHPTSGPSNEQFF | TGTGCCAGCAGCGGTCACCCTACTAGCGGCCCGAGCAATGAGCAGTTCTTC
TRBJ1-2 | . | 15 | TRBV4-3 | TRBD1 | CASSHRPRDRHGYTF | TGCGCCAGCAGCCATCGACCCCGGGACAGACATGGCTACACCTTC
TRBJ1-2 | . | 12 | TRBV12-3/TRBV12-4 | . | CASSYLLGGYTF | TGTGCCAGCAGTTATCTATTGGGCGGCTACACCTTC
TRBJ1-5 | . | 15 | TRBV28 | TRBD1 | CASTRTGGFGQPQHF | TGTGCCAGCACTCGGACAGGGGGCTTTGGTCAGCCCCAGCATTTT
TRBJ2-3 | . | 16 | TRBV4-3 | . | CASSQDTGASTDTQYF | TGCGCCAGCAGCCAAGACACCGGGGCTAGCACAGATACGCAGTATTTT
TRBJ2-2 | few | 15 | TRBV4-3 | TRBD2 | CASSPTSGMNGELFF | TGCGCCAGCAGCCCGACTAGCGGGATGAACGGGGAGCTGTTTTTT
TRBJ1-3 | . | 15 | TRBV9 | . | CASSVETLAGNTIYF | TGTGCCAGCAGCGTAGAGACGCTCGCTGGAAACACCATATATTTT
TRBJ1-1 | . | 18 | TRBV4-3 | . | CASSQDKGTIPMNTEAFF | TGCGCCAGCAGCCAAGATAAGGGGACAATCCCCATGAACACTGAAGCTTTCTTT
TRBJ2-1 | . | 16 | TRBV12-3/TRBV12-4 | . | CASADPMSDTRNEQFF | TGTGCCAGCGCCGACCCAATGTCTGATACTAGAAATGAGCAGTTCTTC
TRBJ2-7 | . | 13 | TRBV20-1 | . | CSAPGTETYEQYF | TGCAGTGCACCCGGGACGGAGACCTACGAGCAGTACTTC
TRBJ2-1 | . | 16 | TRBV6-1 | . | CASRRGVLSSYNEQFF | TGTGCCAGCCGCCGCGGGGTCCTGAGCTCCTACAATGAGCAGTTCTTC
TRBJ2-3 | . | 15 | TRBV4-1 | TRBD1 | CASSLGTAVTDTQYF | TGCGCCAGCAGTCTTGGGACAGCAGTCACAGATACGCAGTATTTT
TRBJ2-7 | . | 14 | TRBV6-5 | . | CASREGTTSYEQYF | TGTGCCAGCAGAGAGGGTACGACCTCCTACGAGCAGTACTTC
TRBJ1-1 | . | 16 | TRBV7-9 | . | CASSLAGPKGNTEAFF | TGTGCCAGCAGCTTAGCAGGTCCAAAAGGGAACACTGAAGCTTTCTTT
TRBJ2-3 | . | 22 | TRBV27 | TRBD1 | CASSLDFRPFSGGQGLTDTQYF | TGTGCCAGCAGTTTAGATTTCCGTCCGTTTAGTGGGGGACAGGGGCTCACAGATACGCAGTATTTT
TRBJ2-5 | once | 16 | TRBV6-5 | TRBD2 | CASSYIAGALQETQYF | TGTGCCAGCAGTTATATCGCGGGAGCCCTCCAAGAGACCCAGTACTTC
TRBJ2-1 | . | 17 | TRBV6-2/TRBV6-3 | TRBD2 | CASSYVTSGREMNEQFF | TGTGCCAGCAGTTACGTGACTAGCGGGAGAGAGATGAATGAGCAGTTCTTC
TRBJ2-3 | . | 12 | TRBV5-1 | . | CASSLKPDTQYF | TGCGCCAGCAGCTTGAAGCCGGATACGCAGTATTTT
TRBJ1-5 | once | 15 | TRBV15 | . | CATSRDLGNNQPQHF | TGTGCCACCAGCAGAGATCTCGGCAACAATCAGCCCCAGCATTTT
TRBJ2-7 | . | 13 | TRBV6-5 | . | CASSYHVGVEQYF | TGTGCCAGCAGTTACCATGTGGGGGTCGAGCAGTACTTC
TRBJ1-2 | . | 15 | TRBV5-1 | . | CASSLDSDLNYGYTF | TGCGCCAGCAGCTTGGATTCGGACCTAAACTATGGCTACACCTTC
TRBJ2-1 | . | 14 | TRBV6-5 | . | CASSFPGYSNEQFF | TGTGCCAGCAGCTTCCCGGGGTACAGCAATGAGCAGTTCTTC
TRBJ2-5 | . | 15 | TRBV30 | . | CAWIWAGWGQETQYF | TGTGCCTGGATATGGGCCGGGTGGGGGCAAGAGACCCAGTACTTC
TRBJ2-7 | . | 11 | TRBV15 | . | CATSSSNEQYF | TGTGCCACCAGCAGTTCAAACGAGCAGTACTTC
TRBJ2-7 | . | 14 | TRBV9 | . | CASSPSAGQYEQYF | TGTGCCAGCAGCCCCAGCGCAGGTCAGTACGAGCAGTACTTC
TRBJ2-7 | . | 14 | TRBV28 | TRBD1 | CASSLPGTAGEQYF | TGTGCCAGCAGTCTTCCCGGGACAGCAGGCGAGCAGTACTTC
TRBJ2-7 | . | 14 | TRBV20-1 | . | CSAHPPGLNYEQYF | TGCAGTGCTCACCCCCCGGGCCTCAACTACGAGCAGTACTTC
TRBJ2-1 | . | 15 | TRBV7-9 | TRBD2 | CASSAWTSGGNEQFF | TGTGCCAGCAGCGCTTGGACTAGCGGAGGTAATGAGCAGTTCTTC
TRBJ1-1 | . | 15 | TRBV7-8 | . | CASSLAARRGTEAFF | TGTGCCAGCAGCTTAGCGGCCCGCCGGGGGACTGAAGCTTTCTTT
TRBJ2-2 | . | 16 | TRBV5-1 | TRBD1 | CASSQGTGALTGELFF | TGCGCCAGCAGCCAAGGGACAGGGGCCCTCACCGGGGAGCTGTTTTTT
TRBJ1-2 | . | 16 | TRBV30 | . | CAWSPSLISGDYGYTF | TGTGCCTGGAGTCCAAGCCTCATATCAGGGGACTATGGCTACACCTTC
TRBJ1-1 | . | 12 | TRBV10-3 | TRBD1 | CATRDREAEAFF | TGTGCCACCCGGGACAGGGAAGCTGAAGCTTTCTTT
TRBJ1-5 | . | 15 | TRBV20-1 | . | CSARDPQDFNQPQHF | TGCAGTGCTAGAGATCCCCAGGACTTCAATCAGCCCCAGCATTTT